This record covers a single T cell receptor beta chain. The antigen remains undetermined. Tagging with unique molecular identifiers was a feature of the TCR beta cDNA libraries. TCRdb ran MiXCR on the PCR reads and lists one entry per CDR3 protein. Among a few hundred thousand distinct CDR3 sequences listed, less than 35% were seen once. This record belongs to a study of post-analysis software for immune sequencing data. Overall study findings and caveats: Roughly 5 TRBV segments (TRBV5-6, TRBV5-1 and TRBV20-1 among them) occurred more frequently in patients than in controls.

Trimming took 0 bases from V and 1 from J, leaving 12 bases between them. The germline CDR1 and CDR2 sequences are SQVTM and ANQGSEA. The CDR3 consists of 15 residues. Material for sequencing was blood. The clonotype comes from a girl aged 10 to 17 with multiple sclerosis. The rearrangement joins TRBV29-1 to TRBJ1-1; a weak D match, TRBD1 (6 bases). DNA for the CDR3: TGCAGCGTTGAAGAGCAGCGGGGGCGGAACACTGAAGCTTTCTTT. This codes for CSVEEQRGRNTEAFF. Variable domain in full (rest from reference TRBV29-1 and TRBJ1-1): SAVISQKPSRDICQRGTSLTIQCQVDSQVTMMFWYRQQPGQSLTLIATANQGSEATYESGFVIDKFPISRPNLTFSTLTVSNMSPEDSSIYLCSVEEQRGRNTEAFFGQGTRLTVV.